The T cell receptor (beta chain) described here comes from a study of T-cell memory formation after mild COVID-19. J was trimmed by 4 bases and V by 0 bases; bases with no gene match: 2. The CDR3 length is 16 residues. CDR1 and CDR2 from the germline V gene are ENHRY and SYGVKD. TCRdb re-called the 5' RACE reads through MiXCR, storing one row per CDR3 protein. The table shows about 560,000 distinct CDR3 sequences, with roughly a fifth occurring only once. This rearrangement joins TRBV10-3 to TRBJ2-1; TRBD1 agrees at 11 bases. The sample consisted of PBMCs or a T cell subset sorted from them (not recorded which). The sequence came from an adult woman who had mild COVID-19 (a few samples of this study predate the infection). Cell type and time point are not known. The CDR3 is CAISESGTGGYNEQFF. CDR3 DNA sequence: TGTGCCATCAGTGAGTCCGGGACAGGGGGTTACAATGAGCAGTTCTTC.